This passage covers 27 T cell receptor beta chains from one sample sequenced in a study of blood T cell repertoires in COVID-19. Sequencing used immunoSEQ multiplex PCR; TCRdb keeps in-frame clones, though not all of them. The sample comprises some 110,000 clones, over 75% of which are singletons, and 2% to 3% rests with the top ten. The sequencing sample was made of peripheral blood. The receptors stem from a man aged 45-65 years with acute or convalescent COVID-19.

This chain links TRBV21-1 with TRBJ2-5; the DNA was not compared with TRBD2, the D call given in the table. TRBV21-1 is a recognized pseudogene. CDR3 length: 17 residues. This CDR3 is CASSKKGDWDPEETQYF. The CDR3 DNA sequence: TGTGCCAGCAGCAAAAAAGGGGACTGGGACCCCGAAGAGACCCAGTACTTC.

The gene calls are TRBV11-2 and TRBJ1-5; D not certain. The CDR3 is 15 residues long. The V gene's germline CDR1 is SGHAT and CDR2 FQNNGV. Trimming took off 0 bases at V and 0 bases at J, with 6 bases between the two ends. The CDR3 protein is CASSLDGNSNQPQHF. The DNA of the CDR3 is TGTGCCAGCAGCTTAGACGGGAATAGCAATCAGCCCCAGCATTTT.

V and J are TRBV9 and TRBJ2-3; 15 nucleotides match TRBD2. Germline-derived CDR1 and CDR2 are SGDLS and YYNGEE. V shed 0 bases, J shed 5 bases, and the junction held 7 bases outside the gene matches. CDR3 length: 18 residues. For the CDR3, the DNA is TGTGCCAGCAGCGTAGCAGGACTAGCGGGGGGGCGCGAAGATACGCAGTATTTT. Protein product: CASSVAGLAGGREDTQYF.

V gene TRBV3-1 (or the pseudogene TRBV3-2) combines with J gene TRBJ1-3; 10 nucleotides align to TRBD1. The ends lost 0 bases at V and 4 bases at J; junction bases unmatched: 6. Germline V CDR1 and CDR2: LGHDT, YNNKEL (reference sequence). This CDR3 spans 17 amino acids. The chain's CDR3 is CASSQDGTGASGNTIYF. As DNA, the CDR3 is TGTGCCAGCAGCCAAGATGGGACAGGGGCATCGGGAAACACCATATATTTT.

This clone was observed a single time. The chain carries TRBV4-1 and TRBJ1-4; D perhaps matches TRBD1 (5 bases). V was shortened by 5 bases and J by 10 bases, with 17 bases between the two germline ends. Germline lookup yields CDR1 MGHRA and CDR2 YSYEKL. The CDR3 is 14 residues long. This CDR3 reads CASSVTGGDGKLFF. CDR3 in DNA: TGCGCCAGCAGCGTTACCGGGGGGGACGGAAAACTGTTTTTT.

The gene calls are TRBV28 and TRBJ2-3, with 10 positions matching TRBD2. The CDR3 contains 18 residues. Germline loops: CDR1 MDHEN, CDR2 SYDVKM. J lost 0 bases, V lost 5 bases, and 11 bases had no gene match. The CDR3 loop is CASSTNSGRFSSTDTQYF. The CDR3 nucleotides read TGTGCCAGCAGTACAAATAGCGGGAGGTTCTCTAGCACAGATACGCAGTATTTT.

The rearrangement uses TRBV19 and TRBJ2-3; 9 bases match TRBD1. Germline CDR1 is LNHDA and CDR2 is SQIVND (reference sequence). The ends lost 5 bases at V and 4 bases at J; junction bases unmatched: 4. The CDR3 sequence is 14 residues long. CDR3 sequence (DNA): TGTGCCAGTAGTTCGAGGACAGGGGCAGATACGCAGTATTTT. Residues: CASSSRTGADTQYF.

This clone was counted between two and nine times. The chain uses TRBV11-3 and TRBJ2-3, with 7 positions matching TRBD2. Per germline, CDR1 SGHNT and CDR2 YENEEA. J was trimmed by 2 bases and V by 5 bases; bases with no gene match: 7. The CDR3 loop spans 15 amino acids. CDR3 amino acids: CASSPGGTNTDTQYF. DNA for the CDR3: TGTGCCAGCAGCCCTGGGGGGACTAACACAGATACGCAGTATTTT.

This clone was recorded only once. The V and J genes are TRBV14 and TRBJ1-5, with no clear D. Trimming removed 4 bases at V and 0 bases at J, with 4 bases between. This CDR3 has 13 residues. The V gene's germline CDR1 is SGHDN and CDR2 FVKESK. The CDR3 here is CASSPGSNQPQHF. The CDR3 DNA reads TGTGCCAGCAGCCCCGGTAGCAATCAGCCCCAGCATTTT.

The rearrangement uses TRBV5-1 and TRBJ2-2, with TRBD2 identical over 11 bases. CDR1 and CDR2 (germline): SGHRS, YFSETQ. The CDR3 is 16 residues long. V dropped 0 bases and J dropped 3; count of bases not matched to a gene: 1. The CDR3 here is CASSLELAGDTGELFF. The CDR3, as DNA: TGCGCCAGCAGCTTGGAACTAGCGGGGGACACCGGGGAGCTGTTTTTT.

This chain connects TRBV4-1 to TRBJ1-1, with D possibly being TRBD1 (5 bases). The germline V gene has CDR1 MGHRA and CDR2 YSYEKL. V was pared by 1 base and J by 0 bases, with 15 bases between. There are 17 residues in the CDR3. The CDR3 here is CASSQVTSRELNTEAFF. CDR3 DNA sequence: TGCGCCAGCAGCCAAGTCACCTCCAGGGAACTGAACACTGAAGCTTTCTTT.

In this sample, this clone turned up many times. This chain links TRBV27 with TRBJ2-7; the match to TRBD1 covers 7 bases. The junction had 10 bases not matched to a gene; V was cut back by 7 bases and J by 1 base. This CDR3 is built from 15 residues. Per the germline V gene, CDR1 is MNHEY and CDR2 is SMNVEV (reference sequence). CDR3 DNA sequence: TGTGCCAGCACCGGGCGGAAGGGGGCATCCTACGAGCAGTACTTC. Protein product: CASTGRKGASYEQYF.

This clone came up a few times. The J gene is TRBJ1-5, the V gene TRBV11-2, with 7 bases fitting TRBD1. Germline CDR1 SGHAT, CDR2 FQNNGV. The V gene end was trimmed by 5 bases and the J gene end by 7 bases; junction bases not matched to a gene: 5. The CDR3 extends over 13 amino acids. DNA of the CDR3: TGTGCCAGCAGCGAATGGACAGGACAGCCCCAGCATTTT. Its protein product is CASSEWTGQPQHF.

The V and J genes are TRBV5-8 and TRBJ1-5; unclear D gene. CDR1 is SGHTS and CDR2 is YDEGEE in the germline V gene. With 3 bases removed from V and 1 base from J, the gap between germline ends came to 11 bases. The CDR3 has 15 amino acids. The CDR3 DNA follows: TGTGCCAGCAGCTCTGGAACGGGAAGCAATCAGCCCCAGCATTTT. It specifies CASSSGTGSNQPQHF. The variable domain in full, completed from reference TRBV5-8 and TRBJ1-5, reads EAGVTQSPTHLIKTRGQQATLRCSPISGHTSVYWYQQALGLGLQFLLWYDEGEERNRGNFPPRFSGRQFPNYSSELNVNALELEDSALYLCASSSGTGSNQPQHFGDGTRLSIL.

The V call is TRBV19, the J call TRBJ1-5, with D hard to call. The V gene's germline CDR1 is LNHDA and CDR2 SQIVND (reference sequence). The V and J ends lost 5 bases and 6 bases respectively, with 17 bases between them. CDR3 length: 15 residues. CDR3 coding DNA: TGTGCCAGTAGTGTCCGCGGGGATCTCGGTCAGCCCCAGCATTTT. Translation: CASSVRGDLGQPQHF.

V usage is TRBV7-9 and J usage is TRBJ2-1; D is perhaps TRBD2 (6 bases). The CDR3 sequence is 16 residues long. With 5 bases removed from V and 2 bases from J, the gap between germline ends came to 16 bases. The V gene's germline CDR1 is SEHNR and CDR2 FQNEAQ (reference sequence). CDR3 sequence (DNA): TGTGCCAGCAGCCCACTAGCTGGAGTAGCCTACAATGAGCAGTTCTTC. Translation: CASSPLAGVAYNEQFF. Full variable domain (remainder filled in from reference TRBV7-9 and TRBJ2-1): DTGVSQNPRHKITKRGQNVTFRCDPISEHNRLYWYRQTLGQGPEFLTYFQNEAQLEKSRLLSDRFSAERPKGSFSTLEIQRTEQGDSAMYLCASSPLAGVAYNEQFFGPGTRLTVL.

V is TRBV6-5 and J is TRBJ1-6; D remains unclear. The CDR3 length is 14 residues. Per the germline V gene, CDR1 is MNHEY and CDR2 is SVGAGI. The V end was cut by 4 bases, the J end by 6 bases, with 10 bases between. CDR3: CASSSGRGNSPLHF. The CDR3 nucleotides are TGTGCCAGCAGTTCTGGACGGGGTAATTCACCCCTCCACTTT.

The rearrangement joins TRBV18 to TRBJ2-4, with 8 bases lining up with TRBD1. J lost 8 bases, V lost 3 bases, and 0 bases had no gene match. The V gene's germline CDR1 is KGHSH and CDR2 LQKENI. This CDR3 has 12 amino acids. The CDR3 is CASSPDRDIQYF. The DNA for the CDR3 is TGTGCCAGCTCACCGGACAGGGACATTCAGTACTTC. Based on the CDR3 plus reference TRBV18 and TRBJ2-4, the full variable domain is NAGVMQNPRHLVRRRGQEARLRCSPMKGHSHVYWYRQLPEEGLKFMVYLQKENIIDESGMPKERFSAEFPKEGPSILRIQQVVRGDSAAYFCASSPDRDIQYFGAGTRLSVL.

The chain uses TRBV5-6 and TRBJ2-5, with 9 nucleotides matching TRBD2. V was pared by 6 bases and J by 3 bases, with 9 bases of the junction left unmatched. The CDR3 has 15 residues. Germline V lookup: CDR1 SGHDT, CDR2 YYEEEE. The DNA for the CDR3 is TGTGCCAGCACCCGAGCGGGGGGAGGCGAAGAGACCCAGTACTTC. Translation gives CASTRAGGGEETQYF. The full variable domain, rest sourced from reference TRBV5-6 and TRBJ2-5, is DAGVTQSPTHLIKTRGQQVTLRCSPKSGHDTVSWYQQALGQGPQFIFQYYEEEERQRGNFPDRFSGHQFPNYSSELNVNALLLGDSALYLCASTRAGGGEETQYFGPGTRLLVL.

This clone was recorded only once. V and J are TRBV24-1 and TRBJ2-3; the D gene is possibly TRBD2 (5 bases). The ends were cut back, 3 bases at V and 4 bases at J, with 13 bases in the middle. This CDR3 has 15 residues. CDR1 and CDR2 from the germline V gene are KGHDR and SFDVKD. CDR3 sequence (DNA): TGTGCCACCAGTGATACCCGAAGGGAGTCAGATACGCAGTATTTT. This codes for CATSDTRRESDTQYF.

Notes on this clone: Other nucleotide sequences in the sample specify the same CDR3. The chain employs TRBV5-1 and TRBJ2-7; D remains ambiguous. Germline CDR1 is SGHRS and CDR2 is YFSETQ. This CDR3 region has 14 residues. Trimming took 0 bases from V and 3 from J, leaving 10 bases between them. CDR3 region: CASSLGQDNYEQYF. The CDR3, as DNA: TGCGCCAGCAGCTTGGGTCAGGATAACTACGAGCAGTACTTC.

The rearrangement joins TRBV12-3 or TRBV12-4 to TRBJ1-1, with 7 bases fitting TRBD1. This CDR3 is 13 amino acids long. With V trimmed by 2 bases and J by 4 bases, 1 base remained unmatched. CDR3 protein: CASSLSGGTEAFF. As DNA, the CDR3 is TGTGCCAGCAGTTTATCAGGGGGCACTGAAGCTTTCTTT.

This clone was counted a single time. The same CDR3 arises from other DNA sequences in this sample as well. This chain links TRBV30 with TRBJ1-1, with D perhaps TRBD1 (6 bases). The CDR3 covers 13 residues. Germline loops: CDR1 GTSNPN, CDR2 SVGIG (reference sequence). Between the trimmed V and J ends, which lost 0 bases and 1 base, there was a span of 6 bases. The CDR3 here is CAWSVGGNTEAFF. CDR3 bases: TGTGCCTGGAGTGTAGGGGGGAACACTGAAGCTTTCTTT. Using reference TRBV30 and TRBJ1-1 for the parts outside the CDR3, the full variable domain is SQTIHQWPATLVQPVGSPLSLECTVEGTSNPNLYWYRQAAGRGLQLLFYSVGIGQISSEVPQNLSASRPQDRQFILSSKKLLLSDSGFYLCAWSVGGNTEAFFGQGTRLTVV.

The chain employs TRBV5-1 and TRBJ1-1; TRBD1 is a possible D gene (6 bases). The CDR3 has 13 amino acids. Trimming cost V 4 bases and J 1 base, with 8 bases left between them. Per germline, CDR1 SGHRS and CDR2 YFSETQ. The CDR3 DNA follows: TGCGCCAGCAGCCTACAGGGGAACACTGAAGCTTTCTTT. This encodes CASSLQGNTEAFF.

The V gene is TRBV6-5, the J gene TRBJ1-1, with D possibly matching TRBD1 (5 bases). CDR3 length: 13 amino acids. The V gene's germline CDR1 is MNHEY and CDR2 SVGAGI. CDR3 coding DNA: TGTGCAGCGAGGAGGGGCGAAAACACTGAAGCTTTCTTT. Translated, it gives CAARRGENTEAFF.

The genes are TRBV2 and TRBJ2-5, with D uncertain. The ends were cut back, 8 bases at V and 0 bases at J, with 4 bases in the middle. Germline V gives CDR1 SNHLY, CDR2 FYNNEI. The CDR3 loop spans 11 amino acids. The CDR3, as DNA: TGTGCCAGCCAGGACCAAGAGACCCAGTACTTC. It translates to CASQDQETQYF.

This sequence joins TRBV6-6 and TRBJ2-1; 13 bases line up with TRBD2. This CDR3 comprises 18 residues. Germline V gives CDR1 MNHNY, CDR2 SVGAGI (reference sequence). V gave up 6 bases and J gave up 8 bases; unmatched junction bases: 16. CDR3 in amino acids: CASRRRLAGGPRRDEQFF. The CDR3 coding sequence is TGTGCCAGCAGACGACGACTAGCGGGAGGTCCCCGTCGGGATGAGCAGTTCTTC.